Given below is one T cell receptor beta chain in context. This sample is drawn from a study of blood T cell repertoires in COVID-19. Study-wide context: Specimens from acute and convalescent COVID-19 originated in the United States, Italy and Spain. PBMCs, B-cell-depleted T cells, or T cells provided the cDNA or gDNA that made up the material.

Trimming left V 3 bases short and J 2 bases short, with 12 bases between. This CDR3 is built from 14 residues. Per germline, CDR1 DFQATT and CDR2 SNEGSKA (reference sequence). In the original workflow: Counts of nucleated cells, estimated from reference gene primer amplification, were obtained. Only in-frame clones appear in the TCRdb table, and some are missing; sequencing was by immunoSEQ multiplex PCR. V, J and clone size derive from that table, while D and trimming were established from the DNA sequence. The table lists about 31,000 clones, around 87% of them singletons. Source material: peripheral blood. The gene calls are TRBV20-1 and TRBJ2-3; D might be TRBD2 (6 bases). This receptor was obtained from an elderly man with acute or convalescent COVID-19. In DNA, the CDR3 is TGCAGTGCTAGTCGGCAGGGACTCACAGATACGCAGTATTTT. Its translation: CSASRQGLTDTQYF.